This TCR beta chain is from a study of response to subunit inactivated influenza vaccine (dated by TCRdb to 2016 to 2018). Regarding the research as a whole: The study used deep quantitative T cell receptor repertoire profiling to track responses to a trivalent subunit inactivated influenza vaccine.

The protocol used for the library was RT-PCR. Sequenced on an Illumina HiSeq 2500. TCRdb trimmed public reads at Q25 via fastp, called clones via MiXCR and kept in-frame beta chains. Every CDR3 protein is listed once, alongside the most common genes and DNA of its rows. The sample table contains roughly 500,000 distinct CDR3 sequences; only one count was recorded for more than 15% of them. The ten largest clonotypes hold less than 4% of the sample. Broader findings and caveats from the paper: The authors suggested that each seasonal influenza vaccination may recruit only a limited number of new T cells.

V sheds 4 bases and J sheds 9 bases, leaving 19 bases between their ends. CDR3 length: 16 amino acids, cysteine to phenylalanine. Only the CDR3 region is kept as DNA, spanning 48 bases read in frame from base 1. Notes on this clonotype: There is no known antigen for this receptor. No base qualities exist here, and no much larger clone lies one base off it.

The source material was CD4+ T cells sorted from PBMCs, sampled around 25 months after vaccination. This receptor was identified in a man between 50 and 75 years old who received an inactivated influenza vaccine. Donor details come from another sample of the same person, matched by shared clones. The chain employs TRBV12-3 or TRBV12-4 and TRBJ1-6; the D segment could be TRBD1, given 5 matching bases. The DNA sequence follows: TGTGCCAGCAGTTCCCGGGGACTTCCAAGGGCTTCACCCCTCCACTTT. The resulting protein is CASSSRGLPRASPLHF.